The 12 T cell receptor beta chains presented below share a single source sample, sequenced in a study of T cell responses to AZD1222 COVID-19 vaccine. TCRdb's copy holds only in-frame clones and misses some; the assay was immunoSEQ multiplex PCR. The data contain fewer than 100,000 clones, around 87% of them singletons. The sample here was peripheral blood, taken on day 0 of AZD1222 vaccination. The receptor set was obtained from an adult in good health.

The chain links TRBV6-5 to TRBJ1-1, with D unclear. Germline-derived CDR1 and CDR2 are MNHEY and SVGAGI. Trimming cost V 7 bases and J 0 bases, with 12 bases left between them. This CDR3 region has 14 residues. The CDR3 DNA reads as TGTGCCAGCATTGTGAACCGCCTGAACACTGAAGCTTTCTTT. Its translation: CASIVNRLNTEAFF.

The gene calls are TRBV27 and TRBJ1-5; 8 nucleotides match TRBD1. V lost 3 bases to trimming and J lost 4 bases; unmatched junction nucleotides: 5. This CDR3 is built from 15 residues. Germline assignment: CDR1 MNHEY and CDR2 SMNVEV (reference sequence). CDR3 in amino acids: CASSFGQGANQPQHF. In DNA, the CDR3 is TGTGCCAGCAGTTTTGGGCAGGGGGCTAATCAGCCCCAGCATTTT.

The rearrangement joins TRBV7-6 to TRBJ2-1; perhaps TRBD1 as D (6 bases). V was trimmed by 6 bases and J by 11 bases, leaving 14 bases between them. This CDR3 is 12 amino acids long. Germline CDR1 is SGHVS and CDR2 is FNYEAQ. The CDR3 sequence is CASSPDWGQQFF. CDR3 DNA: TGTGCCAGCAGTCCCGACTGGGGGCAGCAGTTCTTC.

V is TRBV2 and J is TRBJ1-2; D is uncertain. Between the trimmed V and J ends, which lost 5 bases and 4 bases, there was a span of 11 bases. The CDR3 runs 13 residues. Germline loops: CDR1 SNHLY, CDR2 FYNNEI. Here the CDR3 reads CASSTERGYGYTF. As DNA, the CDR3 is TGTGCCAGCAGTACGGAAAGAGGCTATGGCTACACCTTC.

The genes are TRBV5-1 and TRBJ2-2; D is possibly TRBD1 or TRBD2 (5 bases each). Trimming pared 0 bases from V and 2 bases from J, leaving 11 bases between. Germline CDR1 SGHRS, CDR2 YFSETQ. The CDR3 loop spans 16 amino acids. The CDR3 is CASSLAYGGNTGELFF. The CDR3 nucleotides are TGCGCCAGCAGCTTGGCCTATGGGGGAAACACCGGGGAGCTGTTTTTT. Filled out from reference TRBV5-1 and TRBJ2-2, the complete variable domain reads KAGVTQTPRYLIKTRGQQVTLSCSPISGHRSVSWYQQTPGQGLQFLFEYFSETQRNKGNFPGRFSGRQFSNSRSEMNVSTLELGDSALYLCASSLAYGGNTGELFFGEGSRLTVL.

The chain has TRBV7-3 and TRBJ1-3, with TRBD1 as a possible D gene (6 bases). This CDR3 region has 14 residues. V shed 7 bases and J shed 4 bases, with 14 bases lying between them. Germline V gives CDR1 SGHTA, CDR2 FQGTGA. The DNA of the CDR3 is TGTGCCAGCATTCTGGGGGCCTCGGGAAACACCATATATTTT. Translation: CASILGASGNTIYF.

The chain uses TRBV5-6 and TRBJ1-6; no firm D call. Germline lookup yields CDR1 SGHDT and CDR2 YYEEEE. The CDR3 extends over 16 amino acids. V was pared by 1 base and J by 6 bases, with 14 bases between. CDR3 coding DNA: TGTGCCAGCAGCTTGTTCGTTGGACTGAGTAATTCACCCCTCCACTTT. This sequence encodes CASSLFVGLSNSPLHF.

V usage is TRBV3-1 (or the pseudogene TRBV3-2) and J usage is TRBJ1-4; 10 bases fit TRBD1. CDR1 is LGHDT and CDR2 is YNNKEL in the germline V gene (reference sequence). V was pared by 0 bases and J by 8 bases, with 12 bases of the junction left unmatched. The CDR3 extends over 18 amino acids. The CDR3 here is CASSQDIPGQGFLEKLFF. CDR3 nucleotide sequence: TGTGCCAGCAGCCAAGATATCCCGGGACAGGGGTTTCTGGAAAAACTGTTTTTT.

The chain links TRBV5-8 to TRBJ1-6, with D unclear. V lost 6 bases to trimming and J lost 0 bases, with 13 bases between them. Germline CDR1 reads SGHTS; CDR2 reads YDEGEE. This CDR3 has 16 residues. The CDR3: CASTLAGNSYNSPLHF. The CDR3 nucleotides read TGTGCCAGCACCCTGGCCGGGAACTCCTATAATTCACCCCTCCACTTT.

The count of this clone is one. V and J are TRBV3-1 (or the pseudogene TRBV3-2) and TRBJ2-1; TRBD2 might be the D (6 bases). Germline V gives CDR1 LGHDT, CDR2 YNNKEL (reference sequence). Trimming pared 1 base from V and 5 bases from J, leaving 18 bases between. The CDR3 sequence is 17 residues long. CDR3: CASSQVPAGMGNNEQFF. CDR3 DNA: TGTGCCAGCAGCCAAGTTCCGGCGGGGATGGGTAACAATGAGCAGTTCTTC.

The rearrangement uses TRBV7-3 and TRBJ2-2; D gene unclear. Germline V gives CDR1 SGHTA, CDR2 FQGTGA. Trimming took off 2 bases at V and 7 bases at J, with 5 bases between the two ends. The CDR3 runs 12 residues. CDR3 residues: CASSLFGGELFF. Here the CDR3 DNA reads TGTGCCAGCAGCTTATTTGGCGGGGAGCTGTTTTTT. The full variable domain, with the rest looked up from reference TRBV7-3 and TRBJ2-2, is GAGVSQTPSNKVTEKGKYVELRCDPISGHTALYWYRQSLGQGPEFLIYFQGTGAADDSGLPNDRFFAVRPEGSVSTLKIQRTERGDSAVYLCASSLFGGELFFGEGSRLTVL.

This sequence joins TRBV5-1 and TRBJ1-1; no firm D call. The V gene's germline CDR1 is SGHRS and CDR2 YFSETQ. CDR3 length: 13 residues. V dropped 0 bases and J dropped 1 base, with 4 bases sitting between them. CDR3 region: CASSLAENTEAFF. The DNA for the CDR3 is TGCGCCAGCAGCTTGGCGGAGAACACTGAAGCTTTCTTT.